The 3 T cell receptor beta chains below all came from one sample that was sequenced in a study of shared clonotypes between healthy human individuals. The naive CD8 population came from CD45RO-negative cells selected for CCR7, without terminally differentiated effector memory CD45RA+ cells. Measured with immunoSEQ multiplex PCR; TCRdb has only the in-frame clones, and not every one. The sample consists of more than 500,000 clones, around 95% of them appearing once. Sequenced: naive CD8+ T cells sorted from blood. The receptors were sampled from a woman aged 30 to 39 in good health.

The chain combines TRBV11-2 with TRBJ2-2; D assignment may be TRBD1 or TRBD2 (5 bases each). Germline CDR1 SGHAT, CDR2 FQNNGV. Between the trimmed V and J ends, which lost 5 bases and 0 bases, there was a span of 13 bases. This CDR3 contains 16 residues. Here the CDR3 reads CASSPPGTSNTGELFF. The CDR3 bases are TGTGCCAGCAGCCCACCCGGGACGTCGAACACCGGGGAGCTGTTTTTT.

This clone was detected once. The chain is built from TRBV14 and TRBJ1-1; D may be TRBD1 (5 bases). CDR3 length: 12 amino acids. Germline CDR1 and CDR2: SGHDN and FVKESK. V lost 0 bases, J lost 10 bases, and 9 bases lay in between. The CDR3 region has the DNA TGTGCCAGCAGCCAAGAGGGGCTTCGAGCTTTCTTT. Its translation is CASSQEGLRAFF.

Only one count was recorded for this clone. The chain has TRBV6-4 and TRBJ1-1, with D unresolved. The CDR3 extends over 10 amino acids. V was trimmed by 9 bases and J by 8 bases, leaving 10 bases between them. Looked up from germline, CDR1 is MRHNA and CDR2 is SNTAGT. The CDR3 DNA sequence: TGTGCCAGAGATAAGTCAGAAGCTTTCTTT. Amino acid sequence: CARDKSEAFF.